The 7 T cell receptor beta chains below come from one sample, sequenced in a study of spatial heterogeneity in lung cancer. MiXCR, run by TCRdb on the 5' RACE reads, gives a single entry per CDR3 protein. The sample includes 1,500 to 2,000 distinct CDR3 sequences, approximately 11% of them seen just once. Regarding time point: sample taken at primary tumor resection. Here the sequenced sample was normal lung tissue next to the tumor, taken at surgery. These receptors were obtained from a female donor with early-stage non-small cell lung cancer.

This clonotype rates as medium-sized. The chain uses TRBV7-8 and TRBJ2-5; the D gene is possibly TRBD1 (5 bases). V was pared by 3 bases and J by 2 bases, with 7 bases between. The CDR3 contains 13 residues. Germline V lookup: CDR1 SGHVS, CDR2 FQNEAQ. In DNA form, the CDR3 reads TGTGCCAGCAGCTTTAACAGGCAAGAGACCCAGTACTTC. It is translated as CASSFNRQETQYF. Variable domain in full (rest from reference TRBV7-8 and TRBJ2-5): GAGVSQSPRYKVAKRGQDVALRCDPISGHVSLFWYQQALGQGPEFLTYFQNEAQLDKSGLPSDRFFAERPEGSVSTLKIQRTQQEDSAVYLCASSFNRQETQYFGPGTRLLVL.

In this sample, this clonotype is medium-sized (0.01 to 0.1%). This chain connects TRBV7-2 to TRBJ2-1; 7 bases align to TRBD1. Germline CDR1 SGHTA, CDR2 FQGNSA. J was trimmed by 7 bases and V by 5 bases; bases with no gene match: 11. The CDR3 loop spans 15 amino acids. CDR3 DNA sequence: TGTGCCAGCAGCCTACAGGGGCCGGTGAGGAATGAGCAGTTCTTC. Protein: CASSLQGPVRNEQFF.

In this sample, this clonotype turned up a few times. The V and J genes are TRBV6-6 and TRBJ1-4; perhaps TRBD1 as D (5 bases). The germline gives CDR1 MNHNY, CDR2 SVGAGI (reference sequence). Trimming stripped 2 bases from V and 0 bases from J, with 10 bases between. CDR3 size: 16 residues. Here the CDR3 DNA reads TGTGCCAGCAGTTACCAGGGTACCGCAACTAATGAAAAACTGTTTTTT. Translation: CASSYQGTATNEKLFF.

This clonotype was found once. V usage is TRBV6-6 and J usage is TRBJ2-1; TRBD2 aligns across 12 bases. The germline CDR1 and CDR2 sequences are MNHNY and SVGAGI (reference sequence). Losses at the gene ends were 3 bases for V and 8 bases for J; bases not matched to a gene: 5. The CDR3 covers 15 residues. Here the CDR3 DNA reads TGTGCCAGCAGTTATTCCGGGACTAGCGGGTATGAGCAGTTCTTC. Encoded protein: CASSYSGTSGYEQFF.

This clonotype qualifies as medium-sized. This chain connects TRBV19 to TRBJ2-2; 9 bases match TRBD1. The CDR3 has 17 amino acids. Losses at the gene ends were 2 bases for V and 7 bases for J; bases not matched to a gene: 11. Germline CDR1 LNHDA, CDR2 SQIVND (reference sequence). In DNA, the CDR3 is TGTGCCAGTAGTATACGGGGACAGGGAAGTTCGGTCGGGGAGCTGTTTTTT. It specifies CASSIRGQGSSVGELFF.

By share, this clonotype ranks as medium-sized. This chain joins TRBV7-9 and TRBJ1-2, with 9 nucleotides matching TRBD1. Per the germline V gene, CDR1 is SEHNR and CDR2 is FQNEAQ (reference sequence). The CDR3 is 14 residues long. The trim removed 5 bases at V and 4 bases at J, leaving 5 bases unmatched. The CDR3 is CASSETTGGYGYTF. The CDR3, as DNA: TGTGCCAGCAGCGAAACGACAGGGGGCTATGGCTACACCTTC. Supplemented by reference TRBV7-9 and TRBJ1-2, the full variable domain reads DTGVSQNPRHKITKRGQNVTFRCDPISEHNRLYWYRQTLGQGPEFLTYFQNEAQLEKSRLLSDRFSAERPKGSFSTLEIQRTEQGDSAMYLCASSETTGGYGYTFGSGTRLTVV.

In its sample, this clonotype is medium-sized (0.01 to 0.1%). The rearrangement joins TRBV7-2 to TRBJ2-1; D is unclear. The CDR3 sequence is 14 residues long. CDR1 SGHTA and CDR2 FQGNSA come from the germline V gene. The V end lost 7 bases, the J end lost 2 bases, and 12 bases lay between the germline ends. The CDR3 spells CASTHDSTYNEQFF. The CDR3 DNA is TGTGCCAGCACCCATGACTCTACCTACAATGAGCAGTTCTTC.